This T cell receptor (beta chain) appears in the sequencing data of a study of T cells after yellow fever vaccination. This CDR3 region has 13 residues. The V end lost 5 bases, the J end lost 2 bases, and 10 bases lay between the germline ends. Germline V lookup: CDR1 SGHVS, CDR2 FNYEAQ. As TCR cDNA was made by 5'RACE template switching, a universal primer site and UMIs were added. A single record per CDR3 protein comes from TCRdb applying MiXCR to the 5' RACE reads. The sample has approximately 240,000 distinct CDR3 sequences, over 3% seen once. This clonotype was seen at least ten times. Antigen unknown. Study observations and caveats: Few clonotypes appeared in both CD4 and CD8 compartments.

The rearrangement links TRBV7-6 to TRBJ2-7; weak D call: TRBD2 (5 bases). The sequenced sample was PBMCs, obtained 15 days after the yellow fever booster vaccination. This TCR was sampled from a man between 18 and 29 years old who received the YFV17D yellow fever vaccine. CDR3 sequence: CASSRDLTYEQYF. CDR3 DNA sequence: TGTGCCAGCAGCCGGGATTTAACCTACGAGCAGTACTTC.